One and the same sample provided the 7 T cell receptor beta chains below, sequenced in a study of cytomegalovirus exposure and HLA in healthy donors. The PCR employed 60 Vbeta primers together with 13 Jbeta primers. Clones were sequenced by immunoSEQ multiplex PCR, and TCRdb holds only the in-frame ones, with some missing. The table records approximately 100,000 clones, around 80% of them present only once. The sample was PBMCs. The receptors here all came from a male donor in good health and CMV-seropositive.

DNA of the CDR3: TGTGCCAGCAGCGTACGGCGACTAGCTGGCACAGATACGCAGTATTTT. It translates to CASSVRRLAGTDTQYF. The gene calls are TRBV7-8 and TRBJ2-3; 7 bases match TRBD2. The ends lost 5 bases at V and 1 base at J; junction bases unmatched: 9. The CDR3 has 16 residues. Germline lookup yields CDR1 SGHVS and CDR2 FQNEAQ.

The count of this clone is one. This sequence joins TRBV7-9 and TRBJ1-2, with TRBD1 as a possible D gene (5 bases). V shed 5 bases and J shed 7 bases, with 17 bases lying between them. The CDR3 has 14 amino acids. Germline V gives CDR1 SEHNR, CDR2 FQNEAQ (reference sequence). CDR3 sequence reads: CASSLEHRLLGYTF. The DNA for the CDR3 is TGTGCCAGCAGCCTAGAACACAGGTTACTTGGCTACACCTTC.

This clone was seen just once. The chain carries TRBV28 and TRBJ2-3; D gene ambiguous. There are 13 residues in the CDR3. The ends were cut back, 11 bases at V and 6 bases at J, with 18 bases in the middle. Per the germline V gene, CDR1 is MDHEN and CDR2 is SYDVKM. The CDR3 coding sequence is TGTGCCTCCGTTGGGTGGGCCAGGGATACGCAGTATTTT. This sequence encodes CASVGWARDTQYF.

The chain joins TRBV28 to TRBJ1-1; D gene uncertain. The CDR3 runs 11 residues. The germline gives CDR1 MDHEN, CDR2 SYDVKM. V lost 8 bases to trimming and J lost 6 bases, with 10 bases between them. The CDR3 loop is CASGGQSEAFF. The CDR3 bases are TGTGCCAGCGGAGGGCAGTCTGAAGCTTTCTTT.

The rearrangement links TRBV11-2 to TRBJ2-5; 10 bases match TRBD2. The CDR3 runs to 15 residues. Germline loops: CDR1 SGHAT, CDR2 FQNNGV. V was pared by 4 bases and J by 2 bases, with 4 bases of the junction left unmatched. The CDR3 protein is CASSSQTSGQETQYF. For the CDR3, the DNA is TGTGCCAGCAGCTCCCAGACTAGCGGGCAAGAGACCCAGTACTTC.

This rearrangement joins TRBV5-8 to TRBJ2-7, with 10 bases aligning to TRBD1. The V and J ends lost 3 bases and 3 bases, in that order; junction bases with no gene match: 6. There are 15 residues in the CDR3. Germline V gives CDR1 SGHTS, CDR2 YDEGEE. CDR3 coding DNA: TGTGCCAGCAGCTCCGGGACAGGGGTTGTCTACGAGCAGTACTTC. Residues: CASSSGTGVVYEQYF.

J is TRBJ2-3 and V is TRBV18; D remains ambiguous. The germline V gene encodes CDR1 KGHSH and CDR2 LQKENI. V lost 0 bases and J 3 bases, leaving 7 bases between the germline ends. The CDR3 totals 14 residues. CDR3 coding DNA: TGTGCCAGCTCACCACCGCTAGAGACAGATACGCAGTATTTT. Residues: CASSPPLETDTQYF.